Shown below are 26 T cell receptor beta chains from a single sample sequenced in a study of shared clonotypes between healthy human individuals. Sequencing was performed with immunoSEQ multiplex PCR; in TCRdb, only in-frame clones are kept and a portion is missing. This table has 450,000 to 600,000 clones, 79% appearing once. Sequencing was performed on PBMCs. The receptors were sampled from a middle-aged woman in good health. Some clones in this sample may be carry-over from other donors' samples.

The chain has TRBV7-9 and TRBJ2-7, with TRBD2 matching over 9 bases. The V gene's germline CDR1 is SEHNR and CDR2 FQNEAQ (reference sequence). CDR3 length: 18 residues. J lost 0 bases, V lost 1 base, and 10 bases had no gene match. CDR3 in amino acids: CASSLGPSGRTNSYEQYF. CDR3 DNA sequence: TGTGCCAGCAGCTTAGGGCCCAGCGGGAGGACCAACTCCTACGAGCAGTACTTC.

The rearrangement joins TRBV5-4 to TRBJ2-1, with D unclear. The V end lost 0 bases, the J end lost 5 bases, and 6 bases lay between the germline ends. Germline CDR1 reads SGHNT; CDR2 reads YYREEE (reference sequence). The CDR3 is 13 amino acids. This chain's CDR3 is CASSLDRNNEQFF. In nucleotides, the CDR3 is TGTGCCAGCAGCTTGGACAGAAACAATGAGCAGTTCTTC.

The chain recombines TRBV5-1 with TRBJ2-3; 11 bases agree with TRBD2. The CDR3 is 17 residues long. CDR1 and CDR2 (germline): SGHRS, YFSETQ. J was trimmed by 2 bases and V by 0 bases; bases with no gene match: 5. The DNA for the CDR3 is TGCGCCAGCAGCTTGGGGGCTAGCGGGAGGAACACAGATACGCAGTATTTT. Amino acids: CASSLGASGRNTDTQYF.

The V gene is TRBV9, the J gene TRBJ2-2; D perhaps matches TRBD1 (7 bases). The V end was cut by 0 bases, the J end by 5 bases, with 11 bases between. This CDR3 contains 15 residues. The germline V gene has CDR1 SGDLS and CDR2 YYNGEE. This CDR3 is CASSVVAGQTGELFF. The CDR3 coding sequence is TGTGCCAGCAGCGTAGTCGCGGGACAGACCGGGGAGCTGTTTTTT.

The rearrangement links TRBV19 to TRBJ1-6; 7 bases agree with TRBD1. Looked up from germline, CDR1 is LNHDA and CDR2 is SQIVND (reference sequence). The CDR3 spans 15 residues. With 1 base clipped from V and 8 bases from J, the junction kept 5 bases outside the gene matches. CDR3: CASSIADRPHSPLHF. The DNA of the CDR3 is TGTGCCAGTAGTATAGCGGACAGGCCGCATTCACCCCTCCACTTT.

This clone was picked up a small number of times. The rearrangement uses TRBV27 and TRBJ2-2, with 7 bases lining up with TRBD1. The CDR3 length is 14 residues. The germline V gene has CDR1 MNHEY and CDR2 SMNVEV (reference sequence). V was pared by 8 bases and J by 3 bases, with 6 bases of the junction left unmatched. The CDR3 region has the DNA TGTGCCAGCGGACGGGACAGCCACACCGGGGAGCTGTTTTTT. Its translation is CASGRDSHTGELFF.

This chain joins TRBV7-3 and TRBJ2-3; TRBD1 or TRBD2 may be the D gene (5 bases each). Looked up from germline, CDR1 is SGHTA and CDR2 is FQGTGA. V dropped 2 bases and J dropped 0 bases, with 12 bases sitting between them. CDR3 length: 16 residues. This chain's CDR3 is CASSLEGDPSTDTQYF. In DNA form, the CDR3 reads TGTGCCAGCAGCTTAGAAGGGGACCCGAGCACAGATACGCAGTATTTT. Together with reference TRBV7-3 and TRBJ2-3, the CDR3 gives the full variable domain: GAGVSQTPSNKVTEKGKYVELRCDPISGHTALYWYRQSLGQGPEFLIYFQGTGAADDSGLPNDRFFAVRPEGSVSTLKIQRTERGDSAVYLCASSLEGDPSTDTQYFGPGTRLTVL.

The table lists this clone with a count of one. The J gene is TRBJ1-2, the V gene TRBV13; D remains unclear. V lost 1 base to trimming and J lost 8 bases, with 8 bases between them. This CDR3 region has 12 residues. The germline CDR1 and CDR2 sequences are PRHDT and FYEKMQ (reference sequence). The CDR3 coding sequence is TGTGCCAGCAGCTTAGCCGGGGTCGGCTACACCTTC. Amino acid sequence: CASSLAGVGYTF. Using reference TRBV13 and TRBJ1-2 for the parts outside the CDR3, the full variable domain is AAGVIQSPRHLIKEKRETATLKCYPIPRHDTVYWYQQGPGQDPQFLISFYEKMQSDKGSIPDRFSAQQFSDYHSELNMSSLELGDSALYFCASSLAGVGYTFGSGTRLTVV.

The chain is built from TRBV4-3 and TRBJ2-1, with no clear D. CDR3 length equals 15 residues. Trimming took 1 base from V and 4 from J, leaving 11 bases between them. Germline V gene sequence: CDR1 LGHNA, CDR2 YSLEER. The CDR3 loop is CASSQGPTVYNEQFF. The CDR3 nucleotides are TGCGCCAGCAGCCAAGGGCCCACCGTTTACAATGAGCAGTTCTTC.

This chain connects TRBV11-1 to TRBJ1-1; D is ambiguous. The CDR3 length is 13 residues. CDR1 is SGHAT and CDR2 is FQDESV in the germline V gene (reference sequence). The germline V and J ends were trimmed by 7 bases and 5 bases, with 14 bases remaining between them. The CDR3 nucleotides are TGTGCCAGCACCTTTTCCGGGGATACTGAAGCTTTCTTT. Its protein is CASTFSGDTEAFF.

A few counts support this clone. The CDR3 DNA is TGTGCCAGCAGCTCACCGACTGGAACCGCTGAGACCCAGTACTTC. This gives the protein CASSSPTGTAETQYF. V is TRBV5-4 and J is TRBJ2-5; unclear D gene. The CDR3 is 15 amino acids. Trimming took off 3 bases at V and 5 bases at J, with 17 bases between the two ends. Germline V CDR1 and CDR2: SGHNT, YYREEE (reference sequence).

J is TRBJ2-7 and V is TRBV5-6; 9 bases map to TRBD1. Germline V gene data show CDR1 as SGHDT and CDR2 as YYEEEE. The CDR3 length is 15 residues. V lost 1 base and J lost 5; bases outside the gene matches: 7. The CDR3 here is CASSLWRQGEDEQYF. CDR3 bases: TGTGCCAGCAGCTTGTGGAGACAGGGGGAGGACGAGCAGTACTTC.

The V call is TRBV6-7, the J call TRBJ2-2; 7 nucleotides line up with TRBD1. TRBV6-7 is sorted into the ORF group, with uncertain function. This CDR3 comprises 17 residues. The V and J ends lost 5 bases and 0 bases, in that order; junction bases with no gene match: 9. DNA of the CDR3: TGTGCCAGCAGTACCACCCGGGACAGTGCGAACACCGGGGAGCTGTTTTTT. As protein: CASSTTRDSANTGELFF.

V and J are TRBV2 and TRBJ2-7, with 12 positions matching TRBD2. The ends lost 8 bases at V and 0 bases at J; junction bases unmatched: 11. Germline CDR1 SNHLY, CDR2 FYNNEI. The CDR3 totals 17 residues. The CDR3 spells CASGLGTSGPLSYEQYF. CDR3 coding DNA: TGTGCCAGCGGCCTGGGGACTAGCGGGCCCCTCTCCTACGAGCAGTACTTC. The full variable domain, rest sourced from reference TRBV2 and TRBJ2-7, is EPEVTQTPSHQVTQMGQEVILRCVPISNHLYFYWYRQILGQKVEFLVSFYNNEISEKSEIFDDQFSVERPDGSNFTLKIRSTKLEDSAMYFCASGLGTSGPLSYEQYFGPGTRLTVT.

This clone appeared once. CDR3 in DNA: TGTGCCAGCTCATCAGCGGGAGGGGCGACAGATACGCAGTATTTT. As protein: CASSSAGGATDTQYF. The V gene is TRBV18, the J gene TRBJ2-3; 10 positions agree with TRBD2. Unmatched junction bases numbered 5, after V lost 5 bases and J lost 3 bases. Germline CDR1 reads KGHSH; CDR2 reads LQKENI. The CDR3 has 15 residues.

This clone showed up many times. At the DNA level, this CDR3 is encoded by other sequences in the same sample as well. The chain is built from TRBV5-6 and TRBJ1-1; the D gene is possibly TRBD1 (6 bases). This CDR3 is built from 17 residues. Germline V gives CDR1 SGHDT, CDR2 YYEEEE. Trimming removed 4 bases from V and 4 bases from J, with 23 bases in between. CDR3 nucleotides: TGTGCCAGCAGCGCGAGCCGGGGGACATCGGTGAGCACTGAAGCTTTCTTT. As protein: CASSASRGTSVSTEAFF.

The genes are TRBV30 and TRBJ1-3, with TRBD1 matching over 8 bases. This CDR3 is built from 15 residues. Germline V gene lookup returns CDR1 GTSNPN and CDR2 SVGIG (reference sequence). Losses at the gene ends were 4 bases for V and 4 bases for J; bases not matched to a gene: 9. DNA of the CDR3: TGTGCCTGGACCCTCGGACAGGGTCGCGGAAACACCATATATTTT. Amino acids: CAWTLGQGRGNTIYF.

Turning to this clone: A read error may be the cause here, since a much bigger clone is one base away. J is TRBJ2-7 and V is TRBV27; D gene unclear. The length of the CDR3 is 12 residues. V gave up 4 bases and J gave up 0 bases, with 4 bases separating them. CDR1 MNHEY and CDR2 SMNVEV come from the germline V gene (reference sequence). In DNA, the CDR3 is TGTGCCAGCAGTTACCCCTCCTACGAGCAGTACTTC. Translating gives CASSYPSYEQYF.

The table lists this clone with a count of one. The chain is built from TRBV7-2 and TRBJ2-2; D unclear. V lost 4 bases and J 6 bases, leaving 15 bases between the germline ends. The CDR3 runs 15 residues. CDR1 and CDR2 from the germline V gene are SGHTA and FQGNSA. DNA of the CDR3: TGTGCCAGCAGCTCAGACCTATCGACGTCCGGGGAGCTGTTTTTT. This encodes CASSSDLSTSGELFF.

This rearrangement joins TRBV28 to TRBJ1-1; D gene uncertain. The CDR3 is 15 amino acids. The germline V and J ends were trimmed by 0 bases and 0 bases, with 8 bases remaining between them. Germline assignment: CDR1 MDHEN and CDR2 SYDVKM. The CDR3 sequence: CASSLWSRMNTEAFF. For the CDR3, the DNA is TGTGCCAGCAGTTTATGGTCCAGAATGAACACTGAAGCTTTCTTT.

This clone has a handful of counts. DNA for the CDR3: TGTGCCAGCAGTTTGGATGTTAACACTGAAGCTTTCTTT. Protein sequence: CASSLDVNTEAFF. This sequence joins TRBV28 and TRBJ1-1, with no clear D. V lost 3 bases and J lost 2, with 7 bases in between. Germline V gene sequence: CDR1 MDHEN, CDR2 SYDVKM. The CDR3 is 13 residues long.

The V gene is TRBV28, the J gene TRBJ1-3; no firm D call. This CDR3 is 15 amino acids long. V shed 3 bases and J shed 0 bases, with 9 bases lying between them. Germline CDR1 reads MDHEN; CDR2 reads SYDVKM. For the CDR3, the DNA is TGTGCCAGCAGTTTTAGCAGGCACTCTGGAAACACCATATATTTT. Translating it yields CASSFSRHSGNTIYF.

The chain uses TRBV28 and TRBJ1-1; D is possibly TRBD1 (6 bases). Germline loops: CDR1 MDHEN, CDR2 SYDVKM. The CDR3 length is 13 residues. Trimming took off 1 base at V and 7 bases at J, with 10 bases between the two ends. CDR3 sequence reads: CASSLYQTGEAFF. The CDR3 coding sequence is TGTGCCAGCAGTTTATATCAGACAGGTGAAGCTTTCTTT.

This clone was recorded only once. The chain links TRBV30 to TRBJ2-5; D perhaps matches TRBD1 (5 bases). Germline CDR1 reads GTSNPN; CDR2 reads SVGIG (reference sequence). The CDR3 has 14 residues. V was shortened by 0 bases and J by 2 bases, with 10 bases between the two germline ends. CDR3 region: CAWSVIDRQETQYF. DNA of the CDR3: TGTGCCTGGAGTGTTATCGACAGACAAGAGACCCAGTACTTC.

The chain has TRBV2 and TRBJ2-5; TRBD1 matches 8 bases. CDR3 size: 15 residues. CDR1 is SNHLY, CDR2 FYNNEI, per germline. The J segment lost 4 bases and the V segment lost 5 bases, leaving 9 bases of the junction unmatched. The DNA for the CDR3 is TGTGCCAGCAGTCAAATTCGGACAGGGAGAGAGACCCAGTACTTC. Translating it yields CASSQIRTGRETQYF.

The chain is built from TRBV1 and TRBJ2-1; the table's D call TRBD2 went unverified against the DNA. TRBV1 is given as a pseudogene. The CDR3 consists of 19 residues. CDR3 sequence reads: CTSSQDLVLAGVSYNEQFF. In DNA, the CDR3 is TGCACCAGCAGCCAAGATCTGGTACTAGCGGGAGTTAGCTACAATGAGCAGTTCTTC.